These T cell receptor beta chains were read from a single sample in a study of blood T cell repertoires in COVID-19. Sequencing used immunoSEQ multiplex PCR; TCRdb keeps in-frame clones, though not all of them. Found here are some 180,000 clones, about 80% of them singletons; the top ten hold approximately 7%. The sample was peripheral blood. These receptors originate from a human donor in a cohort sampled during active COVID-19. Each CDR3 is given with its conserved first and last residue. A D gene is named only where the DNA matches it firmly. Not all rows give a size; the values are once, few, many and, for expanded clones, a class.

j_call v_call cdr3_length clone_size d_call cdr3_nt cdr3_aa
TRBJ2-5 TRBV7-8 16 - TRBD2 TGTGCCAGCAGCCTAGAGACTAGCGGGTTTCAAGAGACCCAGTACTTC CASSLETSGFQETQYF
TRBJ1-6 TRBV6-1 18 - - TGTGCCAGCAGTGAAGCGCATGGAGTTGGGACGGGAGGTTCACCCCTCCACTTT CASSEAHGVGTGGSPLHF
TRBJ2-7 TRBV4-1 18 - TRBD2 TGCGCCAGCAGCCAAGATCCATACCTAGCGGGGGGGCAGGACGAGCAGTACTTC CASSQDPYLAGGQDEQYF
TRBJ1-1 TRBV10-2 14 - - TGCGCCAGCAGTGAAGCCGGGTCCTATGAAGAAGCTTTCTTT CASSEAGSYEEAFF
TRBJ2-3 TRBV6-1 13 - - TGTGCCAGCATAGCGGCATTCACAGATACGCAGTATTTT CASIAAFTDTQYF
TRBJ2-1 TRBV13 13 - - TGTGCCAGCGGTCTACGAGCCCCCGATGAGCAGTTCTTC CASGLRAPDEQFF
TRBJ2-7 TRBV11-2 15 - TRBD1 TGTGCCAGCAGCTTCGAAAGGACAGGGTCCTACGAGCAGTACTTC CASSFERTGSYEQYF
TRBJ1-2 TRBV10-3 14 - TRBD1 TGTGCCATCAGTCCAGACAGGGACCACTATGGCTACACCTTC CAISPDRDHYGYTF
TRBJ1-5 TRBV3-1/TRBV3-2 15 - TRBD1 TGTGCCAGCAGCCTCACAGGGGATAGCAATCAGCCCCAGCATTTT CASSLTGDSNQPQHF
TRBJ2-1 TRBV27 13 - - TGTGCCACCAGTCCACGGGGGTGGAATGAGCAGTTCTTC CATSPRGWNEQFF
TRBJ2-1 TRBV5-1 16 - TRBD2 TGCGCCAGCAGCTTGGAGGCTAGCGGGGGGTACAATGAGCAGTTCTTC CASSLEASGGYNEQFF
TRBJ1-2 TRBV6-5 13 - TRBD1 TGTGCCAGCACCTTGACAGGGAACTATGGCTACACCTTC CASTLTGNYGYTF
TRBJ2-7 TRBV6-5 14 - - TGTGCCAGCAGTCCTGTGGGACAAACCTACGAGCAGTACTTC CASSPVGQTYEQYF
TRBJ2-1 TRBV2 16 - TRBD2 TGTGCCAGCAGTGAGACGACGAGCGGGGGGGTTGATGAGCAGTTCTTC CASSETTSGGVDEQFF
TRBJ1-2 TRBV18 15 few - TGTGCCAGCTCACCTCGTTTACGGGGTAGCAATGGCTACACCTTC CASSPRLRGSNGYTF